This T cell receptor (beta chain) is from a study of CD4 T cells in relation to SARS-CoV-2 and coronaviruses. The study's findings and limits: Samples before the pandemic and after infection were not matched within any donor. The assay detects memory recall responses, not culture-primed primary responses.

Unexposed donor CD4+ T cells date from about 2011-2018, before the COVID-19 pandemic. TCRdb keeps only in-frame clones here, not all; method: immunoSEQ multiplex PCR. The data contain about 70,000 clones, about 87% of them singletons. A word on this clone: The antigen is not known.

Sequenced sample: memory CD4+ T cells from PBMCs. This TCR was sampled from a human donor in good health.

The CDR3 is CASSSGTDGYTF. Here the CDR3 DNA reads TGTGCCAGCAGTTCCGGGACGGATGGCTACACCTTC. The chain uses TRBV28 and TRBJ1-2; D may be TRBD1 (5 bases). This CDR3 contains 12 residues. Germline loops: CDR1 MDHEN, CDR2 SYDVKM. Between the trimmed V and J ends, which lost 4 bases and 6 bases, there was a span of 9 bases.